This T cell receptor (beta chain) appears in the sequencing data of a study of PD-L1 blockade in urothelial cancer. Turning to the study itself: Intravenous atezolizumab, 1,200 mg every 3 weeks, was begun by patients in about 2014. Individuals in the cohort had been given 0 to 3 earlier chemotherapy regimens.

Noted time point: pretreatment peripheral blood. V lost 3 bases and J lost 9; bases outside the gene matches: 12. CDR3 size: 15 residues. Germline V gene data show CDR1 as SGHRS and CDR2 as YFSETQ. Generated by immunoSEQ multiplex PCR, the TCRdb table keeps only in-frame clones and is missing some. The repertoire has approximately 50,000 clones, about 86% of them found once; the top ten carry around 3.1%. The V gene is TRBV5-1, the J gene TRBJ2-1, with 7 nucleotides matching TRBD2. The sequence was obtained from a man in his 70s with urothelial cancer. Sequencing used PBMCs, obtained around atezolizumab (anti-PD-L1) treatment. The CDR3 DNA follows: TGCGCCAGCAGCTCAGGGACTACACCATGGGGTGAGCAGTTCTTC. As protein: CASSSGTTPWGEQFF.